The clone carrying this T cell receptor beta chain appeared a few times. The antigen remains unidentified. These data originate in a study of T cells in Graves' hyperthyroidism and ophthalmopathy. Study results and limitations: Ophthalmopathy, which appeared later, was predicted by the model a median roughly 6.6 months before onset.

Participants, patients aged 18 to 65, had newly diagnosed hyperthyroidism with a duration under 2 months. Extraction of PBMCs used about 9.2 ml of fresh peripheral blood. Trimming took 5 bases from V and 2 from J, leaving 9 bases between them. The CDR3 spans 12 residues. Germline CDR1 is DFQATT and CDR2 is SNEGSKA (reference sequence). TCR beta CDR3 sequences were amplified from RNA transcripts. First-round RT-PCR of the TCR CDR3 relied on the HTBI primer set. TCRdb processed the multiplex PCR reads anew with MiXCR; each CDR3 protein has one entry. Seen here are around 560,000 distinct CDR3 sequences, 16% observed once, and the top ten hold under 20%.

The TCR originated in a woman between 18 and 29 years old with Graves' hyperthyroidism. The sample comprised blood. V and J are TRBV20-1 and TRBJ1-2; maybe TRBD1 (5 bases). CDR3 protein: CSARGENYGYTF. CDR3 coding DNA: TGCAGTGCTCGGGGGGAAAACTATGGCTACACCTTC.